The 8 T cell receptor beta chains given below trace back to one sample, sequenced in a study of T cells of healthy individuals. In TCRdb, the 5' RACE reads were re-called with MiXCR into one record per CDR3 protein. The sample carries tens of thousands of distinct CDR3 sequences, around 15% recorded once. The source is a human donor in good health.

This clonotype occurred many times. CDR3 in amino acids: CASSLEGGGTEAFF. The CDR3, as DNA: TGTGCCAGCAGCTTGGAGGGGGGAGGTACTGAAGCTTTCTTT. The V call is TRBV5-4, the J call TRBJ1-1; TRBD1 is a possible D gene (6 bases). The V gene lost 0 bases and the J gene lost 5 bases, with 11 bases spanning the gap. The CDR3 loop spans 14 amino acids. Germline V CDR1 and CDR2: SGHNT, YYREEE (reference sequence).

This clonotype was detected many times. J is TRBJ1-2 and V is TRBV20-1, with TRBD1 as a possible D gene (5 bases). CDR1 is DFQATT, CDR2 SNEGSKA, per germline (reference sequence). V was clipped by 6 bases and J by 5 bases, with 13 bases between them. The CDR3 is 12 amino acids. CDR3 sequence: CSASKRTYGYTF. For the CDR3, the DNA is TGCAGTGCGAGTAAAAGGACATATGGCTACACCTTC.

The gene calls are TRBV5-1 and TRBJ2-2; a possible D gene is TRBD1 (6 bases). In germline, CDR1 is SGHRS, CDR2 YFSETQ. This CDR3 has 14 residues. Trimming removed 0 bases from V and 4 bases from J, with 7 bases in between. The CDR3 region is CASSLETGTGELFF. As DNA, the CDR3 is TGCGCCAGCAGCTTGGAGACAGGCACCGGGGAGCTGTTTTTT.

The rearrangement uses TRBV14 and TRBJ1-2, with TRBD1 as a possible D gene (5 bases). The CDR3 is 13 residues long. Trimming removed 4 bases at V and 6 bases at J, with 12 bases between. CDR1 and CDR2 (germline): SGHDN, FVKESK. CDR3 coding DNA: TGTGCCAGCAGCCCAAGGGAGGGGAATGGCTACACCTTC. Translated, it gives CASSPREGNGYTF.

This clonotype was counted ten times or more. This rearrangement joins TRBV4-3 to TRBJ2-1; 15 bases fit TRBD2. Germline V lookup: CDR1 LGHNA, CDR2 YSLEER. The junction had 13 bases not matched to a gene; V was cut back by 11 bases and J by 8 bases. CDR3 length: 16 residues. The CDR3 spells CAAGGLAGGPGDEQFF. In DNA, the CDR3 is TGCGCCGCCGGGGGACTAGCGGGAGGACCCGGGGATGAGCAGTTCTTC.

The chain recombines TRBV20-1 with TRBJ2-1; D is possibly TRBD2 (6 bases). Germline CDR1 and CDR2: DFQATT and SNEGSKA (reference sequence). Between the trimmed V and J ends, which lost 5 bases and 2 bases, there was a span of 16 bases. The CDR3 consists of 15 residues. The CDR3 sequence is CSAWGVSFAYNEQFF. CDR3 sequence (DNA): TGCAGTGCTTGGGGGGTCTCTTTTGCCTACAATGAGCAGTTCTTC.

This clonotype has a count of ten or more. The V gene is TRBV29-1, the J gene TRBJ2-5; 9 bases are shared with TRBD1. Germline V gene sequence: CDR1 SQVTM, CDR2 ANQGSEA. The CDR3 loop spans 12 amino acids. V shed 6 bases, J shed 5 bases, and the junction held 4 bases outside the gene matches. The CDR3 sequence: CSVRQGGETQYF. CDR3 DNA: TGCAGCGTAAGACAGGGGGGCGAGACCCAGTACTTC.

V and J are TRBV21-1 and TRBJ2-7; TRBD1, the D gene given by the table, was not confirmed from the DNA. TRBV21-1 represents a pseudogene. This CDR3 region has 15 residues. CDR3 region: CASSKGRQGVHEQYF. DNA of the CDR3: TGTGCCAGCAGCAAGGGCAGACAGGGAGTCCACGAGCAGTACTTC.